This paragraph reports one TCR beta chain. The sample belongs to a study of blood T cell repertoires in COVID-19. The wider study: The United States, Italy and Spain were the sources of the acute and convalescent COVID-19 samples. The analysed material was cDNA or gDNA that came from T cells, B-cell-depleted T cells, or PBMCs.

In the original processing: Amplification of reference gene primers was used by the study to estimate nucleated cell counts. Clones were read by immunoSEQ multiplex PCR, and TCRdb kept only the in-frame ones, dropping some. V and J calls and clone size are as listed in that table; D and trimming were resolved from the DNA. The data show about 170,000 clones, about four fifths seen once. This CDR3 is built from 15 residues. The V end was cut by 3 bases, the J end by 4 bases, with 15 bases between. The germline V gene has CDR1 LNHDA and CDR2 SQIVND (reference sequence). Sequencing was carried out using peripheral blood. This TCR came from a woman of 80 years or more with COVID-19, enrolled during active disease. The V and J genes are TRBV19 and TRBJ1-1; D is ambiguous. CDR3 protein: CASSIGGGRSTEAFF. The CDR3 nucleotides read TGTGCCAGTAGTATCGGTGGCGGCCGCAGCACTGAAGCTTTCTTT. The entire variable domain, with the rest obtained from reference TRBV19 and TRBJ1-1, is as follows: DGGITQSPKYLFRKEGQNVTLSCEQNLNHDAMYWYRQDPGQGLRLIYYSQIVNDFQKGDIAEGYSVSREKKESFPLTVTSAQKNPTAFYLCASSIGGGRSTEAFFGQGTRLTVV.